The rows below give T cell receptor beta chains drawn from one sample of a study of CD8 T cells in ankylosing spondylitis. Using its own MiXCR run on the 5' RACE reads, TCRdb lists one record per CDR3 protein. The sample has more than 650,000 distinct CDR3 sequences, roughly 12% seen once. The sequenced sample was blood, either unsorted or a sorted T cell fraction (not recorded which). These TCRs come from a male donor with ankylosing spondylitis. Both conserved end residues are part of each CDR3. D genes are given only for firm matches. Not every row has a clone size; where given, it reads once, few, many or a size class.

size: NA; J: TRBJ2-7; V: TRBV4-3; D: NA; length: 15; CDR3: CASSQALGQAYEQYF; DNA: TGCGCCAGCAGCCAAGCGCTCGGACAAGCCTACGAGCAGTACTTC
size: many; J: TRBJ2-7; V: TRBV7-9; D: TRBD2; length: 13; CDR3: CASSPTSGYEQYF; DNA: TGTGCCAGCAGCCCGACTAGCGGCTACGAGCAGTACTTC
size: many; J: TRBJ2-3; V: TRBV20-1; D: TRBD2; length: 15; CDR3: CSAKPPGLVTDTQYF; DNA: TGCAGTGCAAAACCCCCGGGACTAGTGACAGATACGCAGTATTTT
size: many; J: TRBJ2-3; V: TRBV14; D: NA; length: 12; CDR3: CASSQDWYTQYF; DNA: TGTGCCAGCAGCCAAGATTGGTATACGCAGTATTTT
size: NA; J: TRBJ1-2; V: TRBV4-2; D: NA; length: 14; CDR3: CASSQVSDGDGYTF; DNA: TGTGCCAGCAGCCAAGTCTCCGACGGGGACGGCTACACCTTC
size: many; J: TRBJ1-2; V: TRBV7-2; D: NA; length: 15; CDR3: CASSLWSRDGYGYTF; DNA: TGTGCCAGCAGCTTATGGAGCAGGGATGGATATGGCTACACCTTC
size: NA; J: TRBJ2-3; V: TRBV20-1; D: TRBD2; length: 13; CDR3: CSAASGNGDTQYF; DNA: TGCAGTGCGGCTAGCGGGAATGGGGATACGCAGTATTTT
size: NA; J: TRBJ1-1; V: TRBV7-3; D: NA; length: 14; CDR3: CASSLIPGNTEAFF; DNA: TGTGCCAGCAGTTTAATCCCGGGAAACACTGAAGCTTTCTTT
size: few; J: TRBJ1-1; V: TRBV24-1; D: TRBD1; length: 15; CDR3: CATSDSTGGDTEAFF; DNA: TGTGCCACCAGTGATTCGACAGGGGGGGACACTGAAGCTTTCTTT
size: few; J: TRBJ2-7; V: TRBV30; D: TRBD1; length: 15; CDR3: CAWSPSRTGVYEQYF; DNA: TGTGCCTGGAGTCCGTCCCGGACAGGGGTCTACGAGCAGTACTTC
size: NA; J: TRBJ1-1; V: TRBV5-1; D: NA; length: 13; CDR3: CATRMGENTEAFF; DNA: TGCGCCACCCGGATGGGGGAAAACACTGAAGCTTTCTTT
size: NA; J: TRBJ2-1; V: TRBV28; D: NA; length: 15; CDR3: CASSFLGAEYNEQFF; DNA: TGTGCCAGCAGTTTTTTAGGAGCGGAATACAATGAGCAGTTCTTC
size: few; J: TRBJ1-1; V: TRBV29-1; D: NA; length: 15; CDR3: CSAGGGGRTNTEAFF; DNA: TGCAGCGCTGGGGGTGGCGGCAGGACGAACACTGAAGCTTTCTTT
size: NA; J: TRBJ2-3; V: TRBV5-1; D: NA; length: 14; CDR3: CASSLAQATDTQYF; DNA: TGCGCCAGCAGCTTGGCACAGGCGACAGATACGCAGTATTTT
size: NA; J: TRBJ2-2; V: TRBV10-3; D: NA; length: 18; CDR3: CAISERPGGIANTGELFF; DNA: TGTGCCATCAGTGAGAGGCCAGGGGGGATCGCGAACACCGGGGAGCTGTTTTTT
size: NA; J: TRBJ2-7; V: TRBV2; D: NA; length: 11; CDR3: CASGLGDEQYF; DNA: TGTGCCAGCGGTCTGGGCGACGAGCAGTACTTC
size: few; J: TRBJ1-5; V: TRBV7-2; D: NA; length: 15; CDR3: CASSPGSGNNQPQHF; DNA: TGTGCCAGCAGCCCCGGCTCCGGAAACAATCAGCCCCAGCATTTT
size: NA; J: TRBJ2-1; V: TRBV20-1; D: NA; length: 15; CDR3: CSARGDSLSYNEQFF; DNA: TGCAGTGCTAGGGGGGACTCACTAAGCTACAATGAGCAGTTCTTC
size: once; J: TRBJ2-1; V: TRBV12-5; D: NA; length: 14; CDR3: CASGLVPNLHEQFF; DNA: TGTGCTAGTGGTTTGGTACCCAACCTCCATGAGCAGTTCTTC
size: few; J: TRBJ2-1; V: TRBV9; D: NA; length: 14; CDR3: CASSVAGTLNEQFF; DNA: TGTGCCAGCAGCGTAGCTGGGACCCTCAATGAGCAGTTCTTC
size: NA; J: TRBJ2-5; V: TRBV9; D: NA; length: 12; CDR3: CASSVGGATQYF; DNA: TGTGCCAGCAGCGTGGGGGGAGCGACCCAGTACTTC
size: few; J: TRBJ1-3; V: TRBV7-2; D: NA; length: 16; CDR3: CASSFATGGSGNTIYF; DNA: TGTGCCAGCAGCTTCGCCACGGGGGGTTCCGGAAACACCATATATTTT
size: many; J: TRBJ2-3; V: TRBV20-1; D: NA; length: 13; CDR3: CSAMRASTDTQYF; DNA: TGCAGTGCTATGCGGGCTAGCACAGATACGCAGTATTTT
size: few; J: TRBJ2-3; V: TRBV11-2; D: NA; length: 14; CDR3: CASSFEGDADTQYF; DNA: TGTGCCAGCAGCTTTGAGGGAGACGCAGATACGCAGTATTTT
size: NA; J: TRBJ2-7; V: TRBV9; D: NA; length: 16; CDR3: CASSASARSTAYEQYF; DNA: TGTGCCAGCAGCGCCTCCGCGAGATCCACAGCCTACGAGCAGTACTTC
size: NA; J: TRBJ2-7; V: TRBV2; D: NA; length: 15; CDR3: CASSGGGGYGYEQYF; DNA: TGTGCCAGCAGTGGCGGGGGCGGTTATGGCTACGAGCAGTACTTC
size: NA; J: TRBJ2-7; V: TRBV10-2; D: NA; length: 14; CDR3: CASSTSGGTYEQYF; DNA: TGCGCCAGCAGTACATCCGGGGGAACCTACGAGCAGTACTTC
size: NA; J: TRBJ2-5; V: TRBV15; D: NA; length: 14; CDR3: CATSTTWLSVAQYF; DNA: TGTGCCACCAGCACGACGTGGCTTTCCGTGGCCCAGTACTTC
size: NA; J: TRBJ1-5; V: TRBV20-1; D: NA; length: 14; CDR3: CSPASGTVNQPQHF; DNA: TGCAGCCCAGCCTCCGGGACGGTGAATCAGCCCCAGCATTTT
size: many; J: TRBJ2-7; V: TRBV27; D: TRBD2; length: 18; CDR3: CASSLFSILAGETYEQYF; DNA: TGTGCCAGCAGTTTATTTAGCATCCTAGCGGGGGAGACCTACGAGCAGTACTTC
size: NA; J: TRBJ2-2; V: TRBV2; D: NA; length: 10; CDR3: CASSEGVLFF; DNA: TGTGCCAGCAGTGAGGGGGTACTGTTTTTT
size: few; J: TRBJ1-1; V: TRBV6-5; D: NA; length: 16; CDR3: CASSYSGGGSNTEAFF; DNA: TGTGCCAGCAGTTACTCGGGGGGCGGCTCGAACACTGAAGCTTTCTTT
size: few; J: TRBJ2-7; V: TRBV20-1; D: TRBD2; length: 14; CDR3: CSAIPAGATYEQYF; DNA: TGCAGTGCTATCCCGGCGGGAGCCACCTACGAGCAGTACTTC
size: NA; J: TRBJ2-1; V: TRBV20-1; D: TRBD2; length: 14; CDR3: CSARWSGRAGEQFF; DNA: TGCAGTGCCCGTTGGAGCGGGAGGGCCGGTGAGCAGTTCTTC
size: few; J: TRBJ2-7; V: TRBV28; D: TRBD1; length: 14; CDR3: CASSLTGGIYEQYF; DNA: TGTGCCAGCAGTTTGACAGGGGGGATCTACGAGCAGTACTTC
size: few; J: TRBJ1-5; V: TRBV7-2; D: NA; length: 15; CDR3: CASSLARGHNQPQHF; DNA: TGTGCCAGCAGCTTAGCGCGAGGTCACAATCAGCCCCAGCATTTT
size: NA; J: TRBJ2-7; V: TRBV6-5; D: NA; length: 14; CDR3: CASSLQVGIAEQYF; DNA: TGTGCCAGCAGTTTGCAGGTCGGTATCGCCGAGCAGTACTTC
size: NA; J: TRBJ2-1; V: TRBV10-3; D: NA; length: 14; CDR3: CAISEYAVDNEQFF; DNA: TGTGCCATCAGTGAGTATGCAGTCGACAATGAGCAGTTCTTC
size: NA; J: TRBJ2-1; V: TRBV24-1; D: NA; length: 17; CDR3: CATSDFARPSSYNEQFF; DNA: TGTGCCACCAGTGATTTCGCCCGACCGAGCTCCTACAATGAGCAGTTCTTC
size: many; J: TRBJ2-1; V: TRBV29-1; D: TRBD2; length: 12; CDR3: CSAKRLADEQFF; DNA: TGCAGCGCTAAGAGACTAGCGGATGAGCAGTTCTTC
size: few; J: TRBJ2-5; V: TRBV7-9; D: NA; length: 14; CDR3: CASSYAGTAVTQYF; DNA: TGTGCCAGCAGCTACGCCGGGACCGCGGTGACCCAGTACTTC
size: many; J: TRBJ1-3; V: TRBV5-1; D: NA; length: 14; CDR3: CASSLESGGNTIYF; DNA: TGCGCCAGCAGCTTGGAAAGCGGTGGAAACACCATATATTTT
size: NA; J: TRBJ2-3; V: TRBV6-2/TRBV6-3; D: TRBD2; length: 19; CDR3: CASSPLGRGRSVIPDTQYF; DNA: TGTGCCAGCAGCCCCCTCGGTCGCGGGAGGTCTGTGATACCAGATACGCAGTATTTT
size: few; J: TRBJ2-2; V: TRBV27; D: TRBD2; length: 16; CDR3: CASSLLGLANTGELFF; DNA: TGTGCCAGCAGTTTACTGGGACTAGCGAACACCGGGGAGCTGTTTTTT
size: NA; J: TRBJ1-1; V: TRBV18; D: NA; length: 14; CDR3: CASSPEGLNTEAFF; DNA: TGTGCCAGCTCACCGGAGGGCCTGAACACTGAAGCTTTCTTT
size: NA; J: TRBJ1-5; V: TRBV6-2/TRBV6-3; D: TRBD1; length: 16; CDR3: CASSWTGFQSNQPQHF; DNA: TGTGCCAGCAGCTGGACAGGGTTCCAAAGCAATCAGCCCCAGCATTTT
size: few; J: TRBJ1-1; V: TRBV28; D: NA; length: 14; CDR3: CASSLTRGETEAFF; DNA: TGTGCCAGCAGTTTAACCCGGGGCGAGACTGAAGCTTTCTTT
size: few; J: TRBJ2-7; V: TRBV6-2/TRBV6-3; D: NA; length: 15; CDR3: CASSYPGRPPYEQYF; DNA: TGTGCCAGCAGTTACCCTGGCCGACCTCCGTACGAGCAGTACTTC
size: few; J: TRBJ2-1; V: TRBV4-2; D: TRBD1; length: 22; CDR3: CASSPNRRRDRGSGVGYNEQFF; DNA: TGTGCCAGCAGCCCAAATCGTCGCCGGGACAGGGGCAGCGGGGTGGGCTACAATGAGCAGTTCTTC
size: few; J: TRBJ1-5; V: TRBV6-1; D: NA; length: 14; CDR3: CASSEGPQGQPQHF; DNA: TGTGCCAGCAGTGAAGGACCCCAAGGTCAGCCCCAGCATTTT
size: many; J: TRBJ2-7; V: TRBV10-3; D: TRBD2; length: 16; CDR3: CAISESLLARSYEQYF; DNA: TGTGCCATCAGTGAGTCGTTACTAGCGAGGTCCTACGAGCAGTACTTC